The clone carrying this TCR beta chain was seen at least ten times. Its target is unknown. The germline gives CDR1 DFQATT, CDR2 SNEGSKA (reference sequence). The CDR3 has 14 residues. Losses at the gene ends were 3 bases for V and 1 base for J; bases not matched to a gene: 2. The sample is drawn from a study of T cells in Graves' hyperthyroidism and ophthalmopathy. Study-wide results and caveats: For ophthalmopathy, model prediction preceded onset by a median about 6.4 months. In the blood, most expanded thyroid clonotypes above 0.001 appeared as well.

RNA transcripts gave rise to amplified TCR beta CDR3 regions. First-round RT-PCR targeting the TCR CDR3 was performed with the HTBI primer set. Each CDR3 protein gets one entry after TCRdb re-called the multiplex PCR reads with MiXCR. This sample has some 500,000 distinct CDR3 sequences; approximately 24% occur once, and the top ten carry about 11%. This sequence was found in a woman between 25 and 40 years old with Graves' ophthalmopathy. The genes are TRBV20-1 and TRBJ1-5, with TRBD1 matching 8 bases. What was sequenced was blood. CDR3 sequence reads: CSARTGASNQPQHF. CDR3 coding DNA: TGCAGTGCTAGGACAGGGGCGAGCAATCAGCCCCAGCATTTT.